The 22 T cell receptor beta chains below all came from one sample that was sequenced in a study of cytomegalovirus exposure and HLA in healthy donors. PCR amplification relied on 60 Vbeta primers (plus 13 Jbeta primers). Libraries were prepared by immunoSEQ multiplex PCR; TCRdb keeps only in-frame clonotypes and omits some of them. The repertoire holds approximately 210,000 clones, with 75% to 85% as singletons. The material sequenced was PBMCs. The origin of the receptors is a girl aged 10 to 17 in good health and CMV-seropositive.

This clone has just a few counts. V and J are TRBV27 and TRBJ2-7; 8 positions match TRBD2. This CDR3 has 16 residues. Germline trimming cut 2 bases from V and 4 bases from J; bases unmatched to any gene: 10. Per the germline V gene, CDR1 is MNHEY and CDR2 is SMNVEV (reference sequence). CDR3 DNA: TGTGCCAGCAGTTTACTTTCGGGGGGGGGCTTTTACGAGCAGTACTTC. Its protein product is CASSLLSGGGFYEQYF.

The chain recombines TRBV7-9 with TRBJ2-5; perhaps TRBD2 as D (5 bases). CDR1 is SEHNR, CDR2 FQNEAQ, per germline (reference sequence). The CDR3 extends over 14 amino acids. The V and J ends lost 1 base and 2 bases respectively, with 8 bases between them. The CDR3 is CASSLEDFQETQYF. In DNA, the CDR3 is TGTGCCAGCAGCTTAGAGGACTTTCAAGAGACCCAGTACTTC.

The V gene is TRBV5-6, the J gene TRBJ2-3; TRBD2 matches at 7 bases. J lost 0 bases, V lost 4 bases, and 8 bases had no gene match. CDR3 length equals 16 residues. Looked up from germline, CDR1 is SGHDT and CDR2 is YYEEEE. CDR3 DNA: TGTGCCAGCAGCGGCCTTTTGGGGGGGAGCACAGATACGCAGTATTTT. Protein sequence: CASSGLLGGSTDTQYF.

The chain uses TRBV7-2 and TRBJ1-1; 9 nucleotides agree with TRBD1. Germline values: CDR1 SGHTA, CDR2 FQGNSA. The CDR3 consists of 15 residues. Trimming took 5 bases from V and 8 from J; bases not matched to a gene: 12. CDR3 loop: CASSGNLGQGAEAFF. The CDR3 region has the DNA TGTGCCAGCAGCGGCAACTTGGGACAGGGCGCGGAAGCTTTCTTT.

This chain links TRBV2 with TRBJ1-4; the D is unclear. Germline V lookup: CDR1 SNHLY, CDR2 FYNNEI. The V gene lost 8 bases and the J gene lost 6 bases, with 13 bases spanning the gap. There are 13 residues in the CDR3. The CDR3: CASVTPADEKLFF. The DNA of the CDR3 is TGTGCCAGCGTGACGCCGGCGGATGAAAAACTGTTTTTT.

J is TRBJ2-7 and V is TRBV6-5; 8 bases line up with TRBD2. CDR3 length equals 12 residues. Germline CDR1 and CDR2: MNHEY and SVGAGI. Trimming removed 8 bases from V and 1 base from J; junction bases left unmatched: 1. The CDR3 here is CASAGGSYEQYF. DNA for the CDR3: TGTGCCAGCGCGGGGGGTTCCTACGAGCAGTACTTC.

The count of this clone is one. This chain uses TRBV18 with TRBJ1-1; the D gene is possibly TRBD1 (5 bases). The germline CDR1 and CDR2 sequences are KGHSH and LQKENI. V was clipped by 0 bases and J by 11 bases, with 10 bases between them. This CDR3 has 12 residues. The CDR3 coding sequence is TGTGCCAGCTCACCACCGGGGGGGACGGCTTTCTTT. Amino acid sequence: CASSPPGGTAFF.

The chain joins TRBV7-9 to TRBJ2-7; 10 positions agree with TRBD1. The V gene's germline CDR1 is SEHNR and CDR2 FQNEAQ (reference sequence). The CDR3 consists of 15 residues. V lost 5 bases and J lost 6; bases outside the gene matches: 10. The CDR3 here is CASSPDRGLAFEQYF. As DNA, the CDR3 is TGTGCCAGCAGCCCCGACAGGGGGCTGGCGTTCGAGCAGTACTTC.

The chain is built from TRBV6-1 and TRBJ1-1; a possible D gene is TRBD1 (6 bases). The germline CDR1 and CDR2 sequences are MNHNS and SASEGT. The CDR3 covers 13 residues. The V end lost 2 bases, the J end lost 8 bases, and 12 bases lay between the germline ends. The CDR3 nucleotides are TGTGCCAGCAGTGAATGGGCCCAGGGGGAAGCTTTCTTT. As protein: CASSEWAQGEAFF.

The chain is built from TRBV19 and TRBJ2-3, with D possibly being TRBD2 (5 bases). V was trimmed by 6 bases and J by 5 bases, leaving 15 bases between them. The CDR3 has 14 amino acids. From germline, CDR1 is LNHDA and CDR2 SQIVND (reference sequence). CDR3: CASRVSHREDTQYF. Written as DNA, the CDR3 is TGTGCCAGTAGGGTCTCCCACCGGGAAGATACGCAGTATTTT. Combining the CDR3 with reference TRBV19 and TRBJ2-3 gives the whole variable domain DGGITQSPKYLFRKEGQNVTLSCEQNLNHDAMYWYRQDPGQGLRLIYYSQIVNDFQKGDIAEGYSVSREKKESFPLTVTSAQKNPTAFYLCASRVSHREDTQYFGPGTRLTVL.

This clone was detected once. The genes are TRBV25-1 and TRBJ1-6, with D tentatively TRBD1 (5 bases). Germline V gene data show CDR1 as MGHDK and CDR2 as SYGVNS. Trimming removed 5 bases from V and 10 bases from J, with 15 bases in between. This CDR3 has 14 residues. CDR3 sequence reads: CASSFWGAVSPLHF. CDR3 in DNA: TGTGCCAGCAGTTTTTGGGGCGCCGTCTCACCCCTCCACTTT. Using reference TRBV25-1 and TRBJ1-6 for the parts outside the CDR3, the full variable domain is EADIYQTPRYLVIGTGKKITLECSQTMGHDKMYWYQQDPGMELHLIHYSYGVNSTEKGDLSSESTVSRIRTEHFPLTLESARPSHTSQYLCASSFWGAVSPLHFGNGTRLTVT.

This clone was observed a single time. V gene TRBV2 combines with J gene TRBJ2-7; maybe TRBD1 (6 bases). Trimming removed 6 bases from V and 4 bases from J, with 13 bases in between. Looked up from germline, CDR1 is SNHLY and CDR2 is FYNNEI. The CDR3 has 13 residues. This CDR3 is CASRSGTLYEQYF. CDR3 nucleotide sequence: TGTGCCAGCAGGTCAGGGACACTATACGAGCAGTACTTC. The full variable domain, its missing parts supplied by reference TRBV2 and TRBJ2-7, is EPEVTQTPSHQVTQMGQEVILRCVPISNHLYFYWYRQILGQKVEFLVSFYNNEISEKSEIFDDQFSVERPDGSNFTLKIRSTKLEDSAMYFCASRSGTLYEQYFGPGTRLTVT.

This chain uses TRBV7-2 with TRBJ1-5; the match to TRBD1 covers 8 bases. Germline values: CDR1 SGHTA, CDR2 FQGNSA. The CDR3 covers 14 residues. Unmatched junction bases numbered 8, after V lost 7 bases and J lost 6 bases. This CDR3 is CASNSGGATQPQHF. The DNA of the CDR3 is TGTGCCAGCAACTCAGGGGGCGCGACTCAGCCCCAGCATTTT.

This clone was seen a single time. Different DNA sequences within this sample yield the same CDR3. This chain links TRBV6-6 with TRBJ2-7; the match to TRBD2 covers 7 bases. V lost 0 bases and J lost 1; bases outside the gene matches: 0. The CDR3 has 14 amino acids. CDR1 and CDR2 from the germline V gene are MNHNY and SVGAGI (reference sequence). CDR3 amino acids: CASSYSGGSYEQYF. The CDR3 nucleotides read TGTGCCAGCAGTTACTCGGGGGGGTCCTACGAGCAGTACTTC.

The CDR3 here is CARRQSNLLGNTEAFF. CDR3 bases: TGCGCCAGGAGACAGTCAAATCTCCTAGGAAACACTGAAGCTTTCTTT. This chain joins TRBV23-1 and TRBJ1-1, with D tentatively TRBD1 (5 bases). TRBV23-1 is an ORF, and what it does is uncertain. This CDR3 is 16 amino acids long. Trimming removed 9 bases at V and 2 bases at J, with 22 bases between.

The chain joins TRBV4-3 to TRBJ2-1; weak D call: TRBD2 (7 bases). V lost 4 bases to trimming and J lost 4 bases, with 17 bases between them. The CDR3 has 16 amino acids. The germline V gene encodes CDR1 LGHNA and CDR2 YSLEER. CDR3 amino acids: CASSPYLGGGYNEQFF. In DNA form, the CDR3 reads TGCGCCAGCAGCCCCTACCTAGGGGGGGGGTACAATGAGCAGTTCTTC.

The rearrangement uses TRBV10-3 and TRBJ2-4; TRBD1 matches at 12 bases. In germline, CDR1 is ENHRY, CDR2 SYGVKD. With V trimmed by 6 bases and J by 6 bases, 9 bases remained unmatched. The CDR3 runs to 16 residues. The CDR3 DNA reads as TGTGCCATCAGCGGGGACAGGGGGCGCGAGGGAAACATTCAGTACTTC. As protein: CAISGDRGREGNIQYF.

The V call is TRBV6-1, the J call TRBJ1-4, with 8 bases fitting TRBD1. Germline V gives CDR1 MNHNS, CDR2 SASEGT. CDR3 size: 14 residues. Trimming removed 8 bases from V and 7 bases from J; junction bases left unmatched: 9. In DNA form, the CDR3 reads TGTGCCAGCGTTAGGGGACAGGTTGGTGAAAAACTGTTTTTT. Amino acids: CASVRGQVGEKLFF.

The chain couples TRBV29-1 to TRBJ2-3, with TRBD2 matching 10 bases. The germline gives CDR1 SQVTM, CDR2 ANQGSEA. The CDR3 is 14 residues long. The V segment lost 6 bases and the J segment 1 base; nucleotides outside the gene matches: 4. CDR3 DNA sequence: TGCAGCGTATCAGGACTAGCGGGCACAGATACGCAGTATTTT. As protein: CSVSGLAGTDTQYF.

The chain links TRBV9 to TRBJ2-5, with 10 positions matching TRBD2. The trim removed 0 bases at V and 2 bases at J, leaving 4 bases unmatched. Germline V gives CDR1 SGDLS, CDR2 YYNGEE. The CDR3 spans 16 residues. CDR3 in amino acids: CASSVVPSGGQETQYF. The DNA of the CDR3 is TGTGCCAGCAGCGTAGTTCCTAGCGGGGGTCAAGAGACCCAGTACTTC.

This clone was seen more than once but under ten times. The rearrangement uses TRBV19 and TRBJ1-5; D is undetermined. V lost 7 bases and J lost 7, with 14 bases in between. CDR1 and CDR2 from the germline V gene are LNHDA and SQIVND (reference sequence). The length of the CDR3 is 13 residues. The CDR3 protein is CASMEGFRQPQHF. DNA for the CDR3: TGTGCCAGTATGGAGGGATTTAGGCAGCCCCAGCATTTT.

This clone was picked up a small number of times. J is TRBJ2-2 and V is TRBV9; D perhaps matches TRBD2 (6 bases). Trimming stripped 7 bases from V and 7 bases from J, with 20 bases between. The CDR3 sequence is 15 residues long. The germline V gene has CDR1 SGDLS and CDR2 YYNGEE. The CDR3 region is CASCPLGEEVGELFF. The CDR3 DNA sequence: TGTGCCAGCTGCCCCCTGGGGGAGGAAGTCGGGGAGCTGTTTTTT.